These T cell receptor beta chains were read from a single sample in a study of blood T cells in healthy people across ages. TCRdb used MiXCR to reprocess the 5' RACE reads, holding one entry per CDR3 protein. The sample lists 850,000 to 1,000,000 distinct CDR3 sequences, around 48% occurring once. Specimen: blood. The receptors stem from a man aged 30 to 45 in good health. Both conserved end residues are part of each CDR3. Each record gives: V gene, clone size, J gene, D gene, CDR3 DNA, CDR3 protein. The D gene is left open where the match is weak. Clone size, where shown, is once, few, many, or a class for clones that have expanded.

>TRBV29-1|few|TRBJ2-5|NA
TGCAGCGTTGATATGGCAAGCCTACGAGAGACCCAGTACTTC
CSVDMASLRETQYF
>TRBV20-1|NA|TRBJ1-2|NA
TGCAGTGCTGCACGTTCGGCGAACTATGGCTACACCTTC
CSAARSANYGYTF
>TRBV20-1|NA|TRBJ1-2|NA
TGCAGTGCTAGACGTTTGTCGGGTCAGGGGTCGGGCTACACCTTC
CSARRLSGQGSGYTF
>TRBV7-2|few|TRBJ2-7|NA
TGTGCCAGCAGCTTCGCTGGGAGAGCGTACGAGCAGTACTTC
CASSFAGRAYEQYF
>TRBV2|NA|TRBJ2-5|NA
TGTGCCAGCAGTGTGAGGCGAATCCAAGGGACCCAGTACTTC
CASSVRRIQGTQYF
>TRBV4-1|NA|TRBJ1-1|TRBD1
TGCGCCAGCAGGGGGACAGGGTTCGTTAGCACTGAAGCTTTCTTT
CASRGTGFVSTEAFF
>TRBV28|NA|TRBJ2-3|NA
TGTGCCAGCAGTTTACAGCTCGCAGGTTCAGATACGCAGTATTTT
CASSLQLAGSDTQYF
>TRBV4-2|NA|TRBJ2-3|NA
TGTGCCAGCAGCCAAGAGGGTGGGGTCCCTACAGATACGCAGTATTTT
CASSQEGGVPTDTQYF
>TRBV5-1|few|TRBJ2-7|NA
TGCGCCAGCAGCCAAATATCCAGGGGGGGCGAGCAGTACTTC
CASSQISRGGEQYF
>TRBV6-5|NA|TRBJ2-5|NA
TGTGCCAGCAGCCCACCCTCGGCAGGTCCTAAAGAGACCCAGTACTTC
CASSPPSAGPKETQYF
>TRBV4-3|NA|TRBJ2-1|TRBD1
TGCGCCAGCAGCCAATGGACAGGGGGCTCCTACAATGAGCAGTTCTTC
CASSQWTGGSYNEQFF
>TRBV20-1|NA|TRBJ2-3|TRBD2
TGCAGTGCTAGCCGTAGCGGGAGCCCCACAGATACGCAGTATTTT
CSASRSGSPTDTQYF
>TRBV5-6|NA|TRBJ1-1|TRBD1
TGTGCCAGCAGCTTTACAGGGGGCAACACTGAAGCTTTCTTT
CASSFTGGNTEAFF
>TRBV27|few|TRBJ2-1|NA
TGTGCCAGCAGTTTATCGTCCGGTTATGAGCAGTTCTTC
CASSLSSGYEQFF
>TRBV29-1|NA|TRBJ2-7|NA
TGCAGCGTTGTTAACCAGGGTGCCTACGAGCAGTACTTC
CSVVNQGAYEQYF
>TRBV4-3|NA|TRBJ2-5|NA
TGCGCCAGCAGCCAAGATCTCCCCGGGCGAGAGACCCAGTACTTC
CASSQDLPGRETQYF
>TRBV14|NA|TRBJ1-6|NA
TGTGCCAGCAGCCAAGGACGGGGAATTTGGTCACCCCTCCACTTT
CASSQGRGIWSPLHF
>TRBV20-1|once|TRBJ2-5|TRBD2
TGCAGTGCTAGACCGGGGACTAGCGTTAAGACCCAGTACTTC
CSARPGTSVKTQYF
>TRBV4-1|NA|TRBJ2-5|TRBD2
TGCGCCAGCAGCCAAGAGCCGACTAGCGCCGAACCGGGGGAGACCCAGTACTTC
CASSQEPTSAEPGETQYF
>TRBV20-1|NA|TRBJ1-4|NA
TGCAGTGCTAGAGATCCCAGGGGTGGTGAAAAACTGTTTTTT
CSARDPRGGEKLFF
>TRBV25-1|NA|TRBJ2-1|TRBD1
TGTGCCAGCAGCGACGCCGGGACAGGGAATTCAGATGAGCAGTTCTTC
CASSDAGTGNSDEQFF
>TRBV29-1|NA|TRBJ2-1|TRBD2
TGCAGCGGGTTATCTCGGGGGGGCGCCTACAATGAGCAGTTCTTC
CSGLSRGGAYNEQFF
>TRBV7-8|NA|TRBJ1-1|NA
TGTGCCAGCAGCTTAGCGGGACGAAAAGGCACTGAAGCTTTCTTT
CASSLAGRKGTEAFF
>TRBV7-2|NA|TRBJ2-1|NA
TGTGCCAGCAGCTTAGGGCACCGCTACGAGCAGTTCTTC
CASSLGHRYEQFF
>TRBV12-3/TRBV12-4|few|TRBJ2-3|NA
TGTGCCAGCACGCGGGCAGATACGCAGTATTTT
CASTRADTQYF
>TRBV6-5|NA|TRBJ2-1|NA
TGTGCCAGCAGTTACTCGTTCGGGGGCTACAATGAGCAGTTCTTC
CASSYSFGGYNEQFF
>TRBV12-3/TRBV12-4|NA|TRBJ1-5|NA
TGTGCCAGCAGTTTAAGTCGGGACCTAAATCAGCCCCAGCATTTT
CASSLSRDLNQPQHF
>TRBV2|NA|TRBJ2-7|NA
TGTGCCAGCAGCAGGGGGGCTGACGAGCAGTACTTC
CASSRGADEQYF
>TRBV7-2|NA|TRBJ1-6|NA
TGTGCCAGCAGCTTAGGACACAACGACGGCTCACCCCTCCACTTT
CASSLGHNDGSPLHF
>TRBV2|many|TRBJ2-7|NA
TGTGCCAGCAGAGCCCCAGGGGTGGGTGAGCAGTACTTC
CASRAPGVGEQYF
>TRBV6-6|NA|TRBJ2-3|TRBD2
TGTGCCAGCAGTACTAGCGGGGGGGCAGATACGCAGTATTTT
CASSTSGGADTQYF
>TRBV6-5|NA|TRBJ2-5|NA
TGTGCCAGCAGTTACTCCCACGAAGGACGGGGACGAGAGACCCAGTACTTC
CASSYSHEGRGRETQYF
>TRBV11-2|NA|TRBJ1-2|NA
TGTGCCAGCAAAACGAGAGAGGGGGATGGCTACACCTTC
CASKTREGDGYTF
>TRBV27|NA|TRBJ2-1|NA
TGTGCCAGCAGTCCGGCCGCCCAGGCCCTCTCCTACAATGAGCAGTTCTTC
CASSPAAQALSYNEQFF
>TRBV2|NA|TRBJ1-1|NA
TGTGCCAGCACCGAACAAGGGTGGGGTATGAACACTGAAGCTTTCTTT
CASTEQGWGMNTEAFF
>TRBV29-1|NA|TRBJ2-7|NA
TGCAGCGTTGGGATGTCGCTGGGCTCCTACGAGCAGTACTTC
CSVGMSLGSYEQYF
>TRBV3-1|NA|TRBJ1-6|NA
TGTGCCAGCAGCCTAACTCCCGGGGGACGTGGGAATTCACCCCTCCACTTT
CASSLTPGGRGNSPLHF
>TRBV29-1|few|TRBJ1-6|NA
TGCAGCGTTGCGCTCGGGAGCTCCTATAATTCACCCCTCCACTTT
CSVALGSSYNSPLHF
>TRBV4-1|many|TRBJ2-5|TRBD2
TGCGCCAGCAGCCAGCCGGGACTAGCGGGGCCTCAGTACTTC
CASSQPGLAGPQYF
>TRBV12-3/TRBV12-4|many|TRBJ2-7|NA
TGTGCCAGCAAGGGACTGCCCTACGAGCAGTACTTC
CASKGLPYEQYF
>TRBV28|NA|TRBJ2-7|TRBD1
TGTGCCAGCAGTTTAATGGGGACAGGAAAATACGAGCAGTACTTC
CASSLMGTGKYEQYF
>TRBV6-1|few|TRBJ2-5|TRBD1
TGTGCCAGCAGGAGAGGACAGGGTGAGACCCAGTACTTC
CASRRGQGETQYF
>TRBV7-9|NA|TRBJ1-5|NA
TGTGCCAGCAGCCTCTGGGGGGCAGGCCCCAGTCAGCCCCAGCATTTT
CASSLWGAGPSQPQHF